This T cell receptor (beta chain) stems from a study of regulatory T cells in long-lasting Graves disease. Notes on the study in general: Among samples with persistent disease, TRBV28, TRBJ1-2 and TRBJ2-5 were favored. Peripheral blood was the sole material, not thyroid tissue.

Construction of TCR beta libraries relied on iRepertoire HTBI primers and on Arm-PCR targeting CDR3 regions. A single record per CDR3 protein comes from TCRdb applying MiXCR to the multiplex PCR reads. This sample has 650,000 to 700,000 distinct CDR3 sequences, with 25% to 30% found just once. The CDR3 runs to 15 residues. Trimming stripped 9 bases from V and 6 bases from J, with 21 bases between. CDR1 is LNHDA and CDR2 is SQIVND in the germline V gene (reference sequence). On this clonotype itself: What it binds is not known.

Noted time point: persistent/refractory GD, antithyroid drugs over 5 years with positive TRAb. Preparation of the TCR library used RNA extracted from PBMCs. The sequence was collected from a female donor with Graves disease. This chain links TRBV19 with TRBJ1-5, with TRBD1 as a possible D gene (6 bases). Sample: peripheral blood mononuclear cells (PBMCs), taken when the disease was refractory, from a patient treated with antithyroid drugs. The CDR3 sequence: CASAPKILQGQPQHF. CDR3 nucleotides: TGTGCCAGCGCCCCAAAGATCTTACAGGGTCAGCCCCAGCATTTT.